This paragraph reports one T cell receptor (beta chain). Antigen specificity is unknown. Germline V gene lookup returns CDR1 ENHRY and CDR2 SYGVKD. This CDR3 is built from 14 residues. The V and J ends lost 6 bases and 5 bases, in that order; junction bases with no gene match: 6. This entry is derived from a study of identical twins. General observations from the study: For cord blood, abundant beta clonotypes had fewer insertions, unlike memory repertoires, which showed none. Cross-sectional statistical analysis was relied on for the conclusions, without the same donors being followed. Twins showed weaker excess sharing in their beta out-of-frame sequences. Out-of-frame sharing of TCR alpha in monozygotic twins was underestimated by models.

A single record per CDR3 protein comes from TCRdb applying MiXCR to the 5' RACE reads. Of hundreds of thousands of distinct CDR3 sequences in the sample, 20% to 25% are singletons; the top ten hold 2.9%. The same sample was also studied in work on T cells expressing NK-cell markers.

The chain combines TRBV10-3 with TRBJ2-2; 7 bases are shared with TRBD1. Sequencing input: CD4+ T cells sorted from blood. This clonotype was obtained from a woman aged 18-29 years in good health. CDR3: CAISPTGFTGELFF. The CDR3 region has the DNA TGTGCCATCAGCCCGACAGGGTTTACCGGGGAGCTGTTTTTT.